The clone carrying this T cell receptor (beta chain) was counted between two and nine times. Its specificity is unknown. This entry is derived from a study of CD8+ T cells in alopecia areata. Study results and caveats: Possibly because of HLA-related factors, TCR sharing was less clear across patients than in mice.

Extraction and reverse transcription of RNA yielded cDNA as the sequencing template. Method: immunoSEQ multiplex PCR; TCRdb's copy keeps in-frame clones and lacks some. The sample has around 190,000 clones, 45% to 70% seen once. Trimming cost V 5 bases and J 2 bases, with 9 bases left between them. The CDR3 runs 12 residues. From germline, CDR1 is SQVTM and CDR2 ANQGSEA. The sample was CD8+ T cells sorted from blood. The chain is built from TRBV29-1 and TRBJ1-2; maybe TRBD1 (6 bases). The clonotype comes from a human donor in good health. CDR3 in amino acids: CSVPTGNYGYTF. CDR3 nucleotides: TGCAGCGTTCCCACAGGGAACTATGGCTACACCTTC. The complete variable domain, with remaining parts taken from reference TRBV29-1 and TRBJ1-2, reads SAVISQKPSRDICQRGTSLTIQCQVDSQVTMMFWYRQQPGQSLTLIATANQGSEATYESGFVIDKFPISRPNLTFSTLTVSNMSPEDSSIYLCSVPTGNYGYTFGSGTRLTVV.